The TCR beta chain under discussion was sequenced for a study of blood T cell repertoires in COVID-19. Clones were sequenced by immunoSEQ multiplex PCR, and TCRdb holds only the in-frame ones, with some missing. Of about 340,000 clones in the sample, 83% were seen once. V lost 7 bases, J lost 0 bases, and 13 bases stayed unmatched. The CDR3 length is 17 residues. Germline assignment: CDR1 SGHTS and CDR2 YDEGEE. Sequenced input: peripheral blood. This TCR was recovered from a man aged 25 to 45 with active or convalescent COVID-19. The rearrangement links TRBV5-8 to TRBJ2-1; 7 bases map to TRBD2. This CDR3 reads CASAPFWGGSSYNEQFF. CDR3 bases: TGTGCCAGCGCTCCCTTTTGGGGAGGGAGCTCCTACAATGAGCAGTTCTTC.